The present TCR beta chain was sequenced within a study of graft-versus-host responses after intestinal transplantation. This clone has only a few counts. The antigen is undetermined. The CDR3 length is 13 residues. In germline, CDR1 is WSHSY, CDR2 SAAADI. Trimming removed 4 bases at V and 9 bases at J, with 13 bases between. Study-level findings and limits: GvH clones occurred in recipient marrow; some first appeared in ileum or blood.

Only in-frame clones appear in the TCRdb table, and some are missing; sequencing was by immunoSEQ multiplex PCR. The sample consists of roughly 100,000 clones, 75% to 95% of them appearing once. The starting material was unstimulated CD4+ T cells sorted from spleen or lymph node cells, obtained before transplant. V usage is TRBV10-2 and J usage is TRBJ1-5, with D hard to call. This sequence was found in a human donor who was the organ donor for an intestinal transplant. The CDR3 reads CASSVSGNGPQHF. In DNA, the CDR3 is TGCGCCAGCAGTGTTTCGGGAAACGGGCCCCAGCATTTT.